These 17 T cell receptor beta chains came from one sample sequenced in a study of glioma-infiltrating T cells after dendritic cell vaccination. The assay was immunoSEQ multiplex PCR, and TCRdb's table has in-frame clones only and misses some. The sample holds around 78,000 clones, roughly 84% seen once. Time point denoted: after dendritic cell vaccination, including at tumor progression/relapse. This sample comprised blood, obtained after dendritic cell vaccination. The receptors were sampled from a human donor with glioblastoma.

The chain employs TRBV27 and TRBJ1-1; 9 nucleotides agree with TRBD1. The germline V gene has CDR1 MNHEY and CDR2 SMNVEV (reference sequence). The CDR3 has 15 residues. V lost 2 bases and J lost 2; bases outside the gene matches: 3. This CDR3 is CASSLGTGQNTEAFF. CDR3 coding DNA: TGTGCCAGCAGTTTAGGGACAGGGCAAAACACTGAAGCTTTCTTT.

The chain carries TRBV6-4 and TRBJ1-1; D is possibly TRBD1 (6 bases). V gave up 5 bases and J gave up 2 bases, with 9 bases separating them. Germline CDR1 reads MRHNA; CDR2 reads SNTAGT. The CDR3 has 13 amino acids. CDR3 nucleotide sequence: TGTGCCAGCAGTCCACAGGGAAACACTGAAGCTTTCTTT. It translates to CASSPQGNTEAFF.

The genes are TRBV6-6 and TRBJ2-1; 11 nucleotides line up with TRBD1. Germline trimming cut 0 bases from V and 5 bases from J; bases unmatched to any gene: 3. The CDR3 extends over 16 amino acids. CDR1 and CDR2 (germline): MNHNY, SVGAGI (reference sequence). The DNA for the CDR3 is TGTGCCAGCAGTTACTCGTGGGACAGGGGGGACAATGAGCAGTTCTTC. This translates into CASSYSWDRGDNEQFF.

The rearrangement joins TRBV4-2 to TRBJ2-7; 7 nucleotides align to TRBD1. Looked up from germline, CDR1 is LGHNA and CDR2 is YNFKEQ. V lost 5 bases, J lost 4 bases, and 8 bases stayed unmatched. The CDR3 has 14 residues. This chain's CDR3 is CASSFQGGGYEQYF. The CDR3 DNA follows: TGTGCCAGCAGCTTCCAAGGGGGCGGTTACGAGCAGTACTTC.

This chain uses TRBV9 with TRBJ2-3, with 7 bases identical to TRBD2. The CDR3 has 15 amino acids. The V and J ends lost 0 bases and 0 bases, in that order; junction bases with no gene match: 1. Germline V gene sequence: CDR1 SGDLS, CDR2 YYNGEE. This CDR3 reads CASSVAGGSTDTQYF. CDR3 bases: TGTGCCAGCAGCGTAGCGGGAGGCAGCACAGATACGCAGTATTTT.

This clone is a singleton in its sample. The chain couples TRBV11-3 to TRBJ2-3; 10 nucleotides agree with TRBD1. The length of the CDR3 is 15 residues. V gave up 3 bases and J gave up 3 bases; unmatched junction bases: 3. Germline V gene data show CDR1 as SGHNT and CDR2 as YENEEA. This chain's CDR3 is CASSLGTGVTDTQYF. The DNA of the CDR3 is TGTGCCAGCAGCTTGGGGACAGGGGTTACAGATACGCAGTATTTT.

The chain has TRBV7-9 and TRBJ1-6; 7 bases match TRBD1. CDR1 and CDR2 (germline): SEHNR, FQNEAQ (reference sequence). The CDR3 totals 17 residues. Trimming cost V 4 bases and J 7 bases; bases outside gene matches: 13. The DNA for the CDR3 is TGTGCCAGCAGCTCGAGATCGACAGGGCGCACCAATTCACCCCTCCACTTT. Protein product: CASSSRSTGRTNSPLHF.

The V gene is TRBV30, the J gene TRBJ1-2; D is possibly TRBD1 (5 bases). This CDR3 comprises 14 residues. CDR1 GTSNPN and CDR2 SVGIG come from the germline V gene (reference sequence). The V end lost 3 bases, the J end lost 3 bases, and 14 bases lay between the germline ends. The CDR3 loop reads CAWSPSGTYYGYTF. The CDR3 DNA follows: TGTGCCTGGAGCCCTTCGGGGACTTACTATGGCTACACCTTC.

The rearrangement links TRBV15 to TRBJ2-1; 14 bases are a match to TRBD2. With V trimmed by 0 bases and J by 8 bases, 3 bases remained unmatched. The CDR3 runs to 16 residues. Germline assignment: CDR1 LNHNV and CDR2 YYDKDF (reference sequence). The CDR3 region is CATSRDWGLAGDEQFF. DNA for the CDR3: TGTGCCACCAGCAGAGATTGGGGACTAGCGGGAGATGAGCAGTTCTTC.

The rearrangement uses TRBV19 and TRBJ2-7, with 9 bases lining up with TRBD1. The V gene end was trimmed by 7 bases and the J gene end by 1 base; junction bases not matched to a gene: 5. The V gene's germline CDR1 is LNHDA and CDR2 SQIVND (reference sequence). The length of the CDR3 is 14 residues. Here the CDR3 reads CASKPGQGSYEQYF. CDR3 DNA: TGTGCCAGTAAGCCGGGACAGGGTTCCTACGAGCAGTACTTC. Variable domain in full (rest from reference TRBV19 and TRBJ2-7): DGGITQSPKYLFRKEGQNVTLSCEQNLNHDAMYWYRQDPGQGLRLIYYSQIVNDFQKGDIAEGYSVSREKKESFPLTVTSAQKNPTAFYLCASKPGQGSYEQYFGPGTRLTVT.

The chain links TRBV2 to TRBJ2-5, with 14 bases matching TRBD2. Germline V gene sequence: CDR1 SNHLY, CDR2 FYNNEI. The trim removed 4 bases at V and 5 bases at J, leaving 6 bases unmatched. This CDR3 comprises 16 residues. CDR3 amino acids: CASSGLAGGAGETQYF. The CDR3 coding sequence is TGTGCCAGCAGTGGACTAGCGGGAGGGGCAGGGGAGACCCAGTACTTC.

The CDR3, as DNA: TGCGCCAGCAAGGCGGACAGGGCCGCTGAAGCTTTCTTT. Its translation is CASKADRAAEAFF. The chain has TRBV5-1 and TRBJ1-1, with TRBD1 identical over 8 bases. The CDR3 contains 13 residues. Germline CDR1 reads SGHRS; CDR2 reads YFSETQ. The ends lost 6 bases at V and 6 bases at J; junction bases unmatched: 7. Full variable domain (outside the CDR3, taken from reference TRBV5-1 and TRBJ1-1): KAGVTQTPRYLIKTRGQQVTLSCSPISGHRSVSWYQQTPGQGLQFLFEYFSETQRNKGNFPGRFSGRQFSNSRSEMNVSTLELGDSALYLCASKADRAAEAFFGQGTRLTVV.

The chain links TRBV5-1 to TRBJ1-4; 7 positions agree with TRBD1. Per germline, CDR1 SGHRS and CDR2 YFSETQ. The trim removed 4 bases at V and 4 bases at J, leaving 7 bases unmatched. The CDR3 runs 15 residues. The CDR3 DNA reads as TGCGCCAGCAGCACAACCGGGACAGTTAATGAAAAACTGTTTTTT. Protein sequence: CASSTTGTVNEKLFF.

The chain couples TRBV6-5 to TRBJ2-7; 8 nucleotides align to TRBD1. Germline V lookup: CDR1 MNHEY, CDR2 SVGAGI. With V trimmed by 4 bases and J by 5 bases, 13 bases remained unmatched. The CDR3 is made up of 16 amino acids. The CDR3 spells CASSWDRKKTRDEQYF. CDR3 in DNA: TGTGCCAGCAGTTGGGACAGGAAAAAAACGAGAGACGAGCAGTACTTC.

The chain joins TRBV6-5 to TRBJ1-1, with D possibly TRBD1 on 5 matching bases. Germline assignment: CDR1 MNHEY and CDR2 SVGAGI. Trimming removed 6 bases from V and 0 bases from J, with 11 bases in between. The CDR3 sequence is 14 residues long. CDR3 region: CASRRGIMNTEAFF. As DNA, the CDR3 is TGTGCCAGCAGGCGGGGGATCATGAACACTGAAGCTTTCTTT.

The chain uses TRBV30 and TRBJ1-1; D might be TRBD1 (6 bases). V dropped 2 bases and J dropped 5 bases, with 12 bases sitting between them. The CDR3 is 13 residues long. Germline assignment: CDR1 GTSNPN and CDR2 SVGIG (reference sequence). The DNA for the CDR3 is TGTGCCTGGAGTCTGGTCAGGGGAACTGAAGCTTTCTTT. Encoded protein: CAWSLVRGTEAFF. Full variable domain (rest looked up from reference TRBV30 and TRBJ1-1): SQTIHQWPATLVQPVGSPLSLECTVEGTSNPNLYWYRQAAGRGLQLLFYSVGIGQISSEVPQNLSASRPQDRQFILSSKKLLLSDSGFYLCAWSLVRGTEAFFGQGTRLTVV.

The chain carries TRBV18 and TRBJ1-2; 8 nucleotides line up with TRBD1. CDR1 is KGHSH, CDR2 LQKENI, per germline. This CDR3 comprises 15 residues. The V segment lost 3 bases and the J segment 6 bases; nucleotides outside the gene matches: 9. The CDR3 region has the DNA TGTGCCAGCTCACCCCGACAGGGGATGACAGATGGCTACACCTTC. It is translated as CASSPRQGMTDGYTF.